This T cell receptor beta chain was captured by sequencing in a study of CD8+ T cells in alopecia areata. Findings of the study overall: Scalp sequencing captures resident alphabeta T cells of normal skin too. With patients, TCR sharing proved less clear than in mice, a difference possibly related to HLA. Relative to normal scalp, lesional scalp, especially alopecia totalis/universalis, showed higher clonality.

The authors extracted RNA and reverse transcribed it into cDNA as the sequencing template. Method: immunoSEQ multiplex PCR; TCRdb's copy keeps in-frame clones and lacks some. The sample carries 150,000 to 200,000 clones, 55% recorded once. Of note for this clone: The antigen remains undetermined.

V lost 6 bases and J 2 bases, leaving 9 bases between the germline ends. This CDR3 contains 12 residues. CDR1 SQVTM and CDR2 ANQGSEA come from the germline V gene. The receptor was derived from a human donor in good health. The genes are TRBV29-1 and TRBJ2-3; D not certain. The specimen was CD4+ T cells sorted from blood. CDR3 coding DNA: TGCAGCGTCCCGGATCTCACAGATACGCAGTATTTT. The encoded protein is CSVPDLTDTQYF.